Shown below are 14 T cell receptor beta chains from a single sample sequenced in a study of neurological immune-mediated disorders. Time point reported: technical triplicate 3. Each CDR3 protein is one row after TCRdb ran MiXCR on the 5' RACE reads. The repertoire holds 25,000 to 30,000 distinct CDR3 sequences, with around 16% as singletons. Sequenced input: CD4+ T cells from blood. The origin of the receptors is a female donor with HTLV-1-associated myelopathy (HAM/TSP).

This clonotype has ten or more counts. The chain combines TRBV7-9 with TRBJ2-7, with TRBD1 identical over 9 bases. CDR1 and CDR2 from the germline V gene are SEHNR and FQNEAQ (reference sequence). Unmatched junction bases numbered 4, after V lost 5 bases and J lost 2 bases. The CDR3 sequence is 14 residues long. Here the CDR3 DNA reads TGTGCCAGCAGCGTCCGGGACAGGGCCTACGAGCAGTACTTC. It translates to CASSVRDRAYEQYF.

This clonotype was counted ten times or more. V and J are TRBV6-5 and TRBJ2-7; D may be TRBD1 (5 bases). The CDR3 length is 12 residues. CDR1 and CDR2 (germline): MNHEY, SVGAGI. Trimming cost V 6 bases and J 1 base, with 7 bases left between them. The CDR3 nucleotides read TGTGCCAGCAGCGACAGATCCTACGAGCAGTACTTC. As protein: CASSDRSYEQYF.

This clonotype was recorded many times. The chain links TRBV6-6 to TRBJ1-1, with D tentatively TRBD1 (5 bases). Trimming pared 5 bases from V and 6 bases from J, leaving 22 bases between. CDR3 length equals 16 residues. Germline CDR1 is MNHNY and CDR2 is SVGAGI (reference sequence). The CDR3 protein is CASSTTASTAYPEAFF. The CDR3, as DNA: TGTGCCAGCAGTACTACTGCCTCGACAGCTTACCCTGAAGCTTTCTTT.

This clonotype was found many times. The rearrangement joins TRBV5-1 to TRBJ1-4; D unclear. The germline gives CDR1 SGHRS, CDR2 YFSETQ. Trimming stripped 7 bases from V and 2 bases from J, with 9 bases between. The CDR3 consists of 13 residues. The CDR3 region is CASRYTTNEKLFF. The CDR3 nucleotides are TGCGCCAGCCGGTACACGACTAATGAAAAACTGTTTTTT.

This clonotype has ten or more counts. The genes are TRBV12-3 or TRBV12-4 and TRBJ2-2; D perhaps matches TRBD1 (7 bases). The V end was cut by 3 bases, the J end by 6 bases, with 11 bases between. CDR3 length equals 14 residues. The CDR3 spells CASSFQGGAGELFF. The CDR3 DNA reads TGTGCCAGCAGTTTCCAGGGGGGCGCCGGGGAGCTGTTTTTT.

This clonotype was observed many times. The genes are TRBV20-1 and TRBJ2-1; 8 bases fit TRBD1. V shed 2 bases and J 4 bases; nucleotides not matched to a gene: 7. Per the germline V gene, CDR1 is DFQATT and CDR2 is SNEGSKA (reference sequence). The CDR3 contains 15 residues. This CDR3 reads CSARIGTGGYNEQFF. The CDR3 nucleotides read TGCAGTGCTAGAATTGGTACAGGGGGGTACAATGAGCAGTTCTTC.

This clonotype has at least ten counts. The chain combines TRBV20-1 with TRBJ2-1; 14 bases agree with TRBD2. CDR3 length: 15 amino acids. V dropped 0 bases and J dropped 10; count of bases not matched to a gene: 5. Germline V gene lookup returns CDR1 DFQATT and CDR2 SNEGSKA (reference sequence). The CDR3 is CSAREGTSGSGEQFF. As DNA, the CDR3 is TGCAGTGCTAGAGAAGGGACTAGCGGGAGTGGAGAGCAGTTCTTC.

The J gene is TRBJ2-7, the V gene TRBV20-1; 10 nucleotides match TRBD1. CDR3 length equals 15 residues. The junction had 10 bases not matched to a gene; V was cut back by 3 bases and J by 5 bases. CDR1 and CDR2 (germline): DFQATT, SNEGSKA (reference sequence). CDR3 nucleotides: TGCAGTGCTAGCCCCCCCCGGACAGGGGGTAACGAGCAGTACTTC. It specifies CSASPPRTGGNEQYF.

The sample holds many counts of this clonotype. The genes are TRBV7-2 and TRBJ2-1; no clear D. The V end was cut by 1 base, the J end by 11 bases, with 6 bases between. The germline V gene has CDR1 SGHTA and CDR2 FQGNSA. This CDR3 has 11 amino acids. The CDR3 is CASSLGVKQFF. In DNA, the CDR3 is TGTGCCAGCAGCTTAGGGGTAAAGCAGTTCTTC.

This clonotype has at least ten counts. V usage is TRBV5-1 and J usage is TRBJ2-3; 7 bases match TRBD2. CDR3 length equals 16 residues. Trimming cost V 0 bases and J 6 bases; bases outside gene matches: 10. Per germline, CDR1 SGHRS and CDR2 YFSETQ. The DNA for the CDR3 is TGCGCCAGCAGCTTGGAGGAACTAGCGAACTATGATACGCAGTATTTT. It yields the protein CASSLEELANYDTQYF.

This clonotype was observed many times. This chain links TRBV24-1 with TRBJ2-3; 9 nucleotides agree with TRBD2. V lost 4 bases and J lost 4; bases outside the gene matches: 5. The CDR3 contains 15 residues. The V gene's germline CDR1 is KGHDR and CDR2 SFDVKD. CDR3 in amino acids: CATSETRGGPDTQYF. In DNA form, the CDR3 reads TGTGCCACCAGTGAAACGCGGGGGGGACCAGATACGCAGTATTTT.

This clonotype has a count of ten or more. The chain joins TRBV7-9 to TRBJ2-3; 9 bases agree with TRBD2. This CDR3 has 14 residues. J was trimmed by 1 base and V by 8 bases; bases with no gene match: 4. Germline V lookup: CDR1 SEHNR, CDR2 FQNEAQ (reference sequence). CDR3 residues: CASQGLAGTDTQYF. The CDR3 bases are TGTGCCAGCCAGGGACTAGCTGGCACAGATACGCAGTATTTT.

This clonotype appeared many times. The chain employs TRBV24-1 and TRBJ2-1; TRBD1 matches at 11 bases. Looked up from germline, CDR1 is KGHDR and CDR2 is SFDVKD. V shed 10 bases, J shed 6 bases, and the junction held 13 bases outside the gene matches. The CDR3 totals 16 residues. The CDR3 spells CATQKSLGQGVNEQFF. In nucleotides, the CDR3 is TGTGCCACTCAAAAGAGCCTGGGACAGGGGGTCAATGAGCAGTTCTTC.

This clonotype was counted at least ten times. V is TRBV14 and J is TRBJ1-1; no firm D call. V was pared by 3 bases and J by 0 bases, with 5 bases between. Germline CDR1 and CDR2: SGHDN and FVKESK. The CDR3 length is 13 residues. CDR3 sequence reads: CASSQYMNTEAFF. CDR3 in DNA: TGTGCCAGCAGCCAGTACATGAACACTGAAGCTTTCTTT.